One sample yielded the 14 T cell receptor beta chains listed below, sequenced in a study of T cell responses to AZD1222 COVID-19 vaccine. Generated by immunoSEQ multiplex PCR, the TCRdb table keeps only in-frame clones and is missing some. The sample yields 90,000 to 150,000 clones, around 90% seen once. Sequencing was performed on peripheral blood, taken 28 days after the second AZD1222 dose. The receptor set was obtained from an adult who received the AZD1222 COVID-19 vaccine.

The rearrangement links TRBV15 to TRBJ2-7; TRBD1 is a possible D gene (6 bases). The CDR3 consists of 14 residues. CDR1 is LNHNV and CDR2 is YYDKDF in the germline V gene (reference sequence). V lost 8 bases, J lost 0 bases, and 14 bases lay in between. CDR3 nucleotides: TGTGCCACCTCCCGGGACACGCACTCCTACGAGCAGTACTTC. Protein sequence: CATSRDTHSYEQYF.

The rearrangement joins TRBV3-1 (or the pseudogene TRBV3-2) to TRBJ1-2; 8 bases are shared with TRBD1. The CDR3 contains 15 residues. The ends lost 7 bases at V and 4 bases at J; junction bases unmatched: 11. Germline CDR1 and CDR2: LGHDT and YNNKEL (reference sequence). The DNA for the CDR3 is TGTGCCAGCACTCTCTGGACAGGGTCAAGCTATGGCTACACCTTC. This translates into CASTLWTGSSYGYTF.

The CDR3 sequence is CASSEPGRGGNEQFF. Here the CDR3 DNA reads TGTGCCAGCAGTGAACCAGGGAGAGGCGGGAATGAGCAGTTCTTC. This sequence joins TRBV6-1 and TRBJ2-1; the D gene could be TRBD1 or TRBD2 (5 bases each). V lost 2 bases to trimming and J lost 7 bases, with 15 bases between them. This CDR3 is built from 15 residues. From germline, CDR1 is MNHNS and CDR2 SASEGT.

The chain uses TRBV6-2 or TRBV6-3 and TRBJ2-1, with 7 bases that match TRBD1. The V gene end was trimmed by 6 bases and the J gene end by 12 bases; junction bases not matched to a gene: 11. Germline assignment: CDR1 MNHEY and CDR2 SVGEGT. The CDR3 is made up of 13 amino acids. DNA of the CDR3: TGTGCCAGCAGCCGTGACAGGGCAACTTCGCAGTTCTTC. This encodes CASSRDRATSQFF.

The chain has TRBV19 and TRBJ1-6, with D possibly being TRBD1 (6 bases). CDR3 length equals 16 residues. Trimming left V 7 bases short and J 0 bases short, with 13 bases between. CDR1 and CDR2 (germline): LNHDA, SQIVND (reference sequence). The CDR3 DNA follows: TGTGCCAGTACCACTGACAGGAGCTCCTATAATTCACCCCTCCACTTT. Its translation is CASTTDRSSYNSPLHF.

This chain connects TRBV6-6 to TRBJ1-5; no definite D call. The CDR3 is 12 residues long. Germline CDR1 and CDR2: MNHNY and SVGAGI (reference sequence). V lost 6 bases, J lost 5 bases, and 8 bases lay in between. The CDR3 DNA is TGTGCCAGCAGAAACCGAGATCAGCCCCAGCATTTT. Translated, it gives CASRNRDQPQHF.

This clone showed up just a few times. The chain uses TRBV27 and TRBJ2-7, with D perhaps assigned TRBD1 or TRBD2 (5 bases each). The CDR3 is made up of 15 amino acids. Germline CDR1 reads MNHEY; CDR2 reads SMNVEV (reference sequence). Trimming stripped 2 bases from V and 1 base from J, with 12 bases between. The CDR3 bases are TGTGCCAGCAGTTTAAAATGGGACGGTTCCTACGAGCAGTACTTC. As protein: CASSLKWDGSYEQYF.

This sequence joins TRBV11-3 and TRBJ2-1; D gene uncertain. The V gene's germline CDR1 is SGHNT and CDR2 YENEEA. Trimming cost V 5 bases and J 5 bases, with 10 bases left between them. CDR3 length equals 13 residues. CDR3 in DNA: TGTGCCAGCAGCCCCGGGCAGAACAATGAGCAGTTCTTC. It specifies CASSPGQNNEQFF.

This clone has only one observation. The V gene is TRBV5-4, the J gene TRBJ2-5; D possibly uses TRBD1 or TRBD2 (5 bases each). Germline V gene data show CDR1 as SGHNT and CDR2 as YYREEE (reference sequence). Trimming took 2 bases from V and 1 from J, leaving 9 bases between them. The CDR3 consists of 14 residues. The CDR3 DNA reads as TGTGCCAGCAGCTTATCAGGGACCCAAGAGACCCAGTACTTC. It codes for CASSLSGTQETQYF.

The V gene is TRBV5-1, the J gene TRBJ2-3; D is perhaps TRBD2 (6 bases). Germline loops: CDR1 SGHRS, CDR2 YFSETQ. The CDR3 extends over 14 amino acids. Trimming took 2 bases from V and 4 from J, leaving 11 bases between them. DNA of the CDR3: TGCGCCAGCAGCTTAGGAAGACTAGCAGATACGCAGTATTTT. Protein: CASSLGRLADTQYF.

The V call is TRBV27, the J call TRBJ2-7; 12 nucleotides align to TRBD2. Germline V lookup: CDR1 MNHEY, CDR2 SMNVEV (reference sequence). The CDR3 contains 15 residues. V was clipped by 6 bases and J by 4 bases; unmatched bases: 7. The DNA for the CDR3 is TGTGCCAGCAGACTAGCGGGGGGCCTCATATACGAGCAGTACTTC. Amino acid sequence: CASRLAGGLIYEQYF.

The chain uses TRBV19 and TRBJ1-6, with 8 bases fitting TRBD1. V was pared by 6 bases and J by 7 bases, with 11 bases of the junction left unmatched. The germline V gene has CDR1 LNHDA and CDR2 SQIVND (reference sequence). CDR3 length equals 16 residues. CDR3 region: CASRSGQGIGNSPLHF. The CDR3 nucleotides are TGTGCCAGTAGGAGTGGACAGGGTATTGGGAATTCACCCCTCCACTTT.

For the CDR3, the DNA is TGTGCCAGCAGCTTGGCCCAAGGGGGTGGCTACACCTTC. Protein sequence: CASSLAQGGGYTF. V is TRBV5-6 and J is TRBJ1-2; D possibly corresponds to TRBD1 (6 bases). Trimming stripped 0 bases from V and 7 bases from J, with 10 bases between. The CDR3 runs to 13 residues. Germline values: CDR1 SGHDT, CDR2 YYEEEE.

The chain recombines TRBV12-3 or TRBV12-4 with TRBJ1-1, with D hard to call. Between the trimmed V and J ends, which lost 6 bases and 1 base, there was a span of 3 bases. This CDR3 has 11 residues. The CDR3 sequence: CASRSNTEAFF. The CDR3 region has the DNA TGTGCCAGCAGATCGAACACTGAAGCTTTCTTT.